A selection of T cell receptor beta chains follows, all from one sample in a study of T cells in localized non-small cell lung cancer. Produced via immunoSEQ multiplex PCR; TCRdb's table is partial and in-frame only. Among tens of thousands of clones listed, more than 75% were seen once. The sequencing used peripheral blood, collected before any cancer treatment. Receptors originate from a female donor over 55 with stage III squamous cell lung carcinoma. Both conserved end residues are part of each CDR3.

v_call cdr3_length cdr3_aa
TRBV5-8 16 CASSQDTFSYNSPLHF
TRBV28 15 CASSLPLQPLLGVAF
TRBV7-2 15 CASSSEAGGITEAFF
TRBV5-4 15 CASSSGLVRADTQYF
TRBV10-2 16 CASSDVEGQGWSPLHF
TRBV5-1 12 CASSMGRETQYF
TRBV5-1 16 CASVPTGGPNTGELFF
TRBV5-1 14 CASSLEGSGEKLFF
TRBV7-2 16 CASSLNGGQGVWGYTF
TRBV19 16 CASSIVPGLADNEQFF
TRBV27 14 CASRVRDRALEQYF
TRBV18 17 CASSPRGQGSGANVLTF
TRBV6-5 15 CASRASGLAGPEQYF
TRBV5-4 16 CASSLAGTSGSNEQFF
TRBV15 15 CATSRERVYDQPQHF
TRBV10-3 12 CAIVDNYNEQFF
TRBV5-4 15 CASSLGTGLQETQYF
TRBV7-6 15 CASSLAGPISYEQYF
TRBV29-1 14 CSVDGPKGTDTQYF
TRBV27 14 CASSLSTGGTEAFF
TRBV5-1 17 CASSYGTSGANTGELFF
TRBV9 16 CASSDDRFTSTDTQYF
TRBV19 15 CASSIVAAGMETQYF
TRBV18 11 CASSRTDEQFF
TRBV30 14 CAWSETGVPDTQYF
TRBV5-5 13 CASSLQPDEPQHF
TRBV6-1 14 CASSHPGTYQPQHF
TRBV5-1 14 CASSLEPSNTEAFF
TRBV5-4 15 CASSPDQVTSDTQYF
TRBV6-5 14 CASSWQGNYNEQFF
TRBV5-4 14 CASSPGVGDTEAFF
TRBV4-1 16 CASSFNWGTDRYGYTF
TRBV5-5 14 CASSLEGGDQPQHF
TRBV7-9 13 CASSGDSNQPQHF
TRBV7-9 14 CASSLASGPDEQFF
TRBV5-6 12 CASSQVNQPQHF
TRBV10-2 16 CASRGLAAYSYNEQFF
TRBV19 14 CASSIRDRVFGYTF
TRBV2 13 CASSELAQLKLFF
TRBV13 13 CASSFRGNSPLHF
TRBV18 17 CASSPSGTATSTDTQYF
TRBV6-6 14 CASRMDSGANVLTF
TRBV10-3 14 CAISADFSNQPQHF
TRBV5-6 16 CASSRPGEGGTETQYF
TRBV5-1 15 CASSLTTGENEKLFF
TRBV19 14 CASSHPSSYNEQFF
TRBV13 14 CASSLAETNYGYTF
TRBV18 15 CASSPRQQTGETQYF
TRBV28 16 CASSLFGTGRTSPLHF
TRBV18 15 CASSLGQAGGNTIYF
TRBV2 16 CASSERVLFSGNTIYF